Listed below are T cell receptor beta chains from one sample, sequenced in a study of T cell responses to AZD1222 COVID-19 vaccine. The assay was immunoSEQ multiplex PCR, and TCRdb's table has in-frame clones only and misses some. The table records approximately 210,000 clones, roughly 94% of them present only once. Sequencing was performed on peripheral blood, taken 28 days after the second dose of the MenACWY control vaccine. The receptors derive from an adult who received the MenACWY meningococcal vaccine as a control. Both conserved end residues are part of each CDR3. D genes are given only for firm matches. Size is omitted from some rows. Given values are once, few, many or a class for expanded clones.

size: .
J: TRBJ2-1
D: .
V: TRBV9
DNA: TGTGCCAGCACCAAGAGCGGGTCTGACTACAATGAGCAGTTCTTC
CDR3: CASTKSGSDYNEQFF

size: .
J: TRBJ1-2
D: .
V: TRBV5-1
DNA: TGCGCCAGCAGCTTGGGGGCGGGATTTGGCTACACCTTC
CDR3: CASSLGAGFGYTF

size: .
J: TRBJ1-5
D: .
V: TRBV19
DNA: TGTGCCAGTAGTATCGGAACGGGCAATCAGCCCCAGCATTTT
CDR3: CASSIGTGNQPQHF

size: .
J: TRBJ2-2
D: .
V: TRBV28
DNA: TGTGCCAGCAGACGTCGCGGCCCGAACACCGGGGAGCTGTTTTTT
CDR3: CASRRRGPNTGELFF

size: once
J: TRBJ2-5
D: .
V: TRBV7-3
DNA: TGTGCCAGCGGAGGGGGAGGGCCCGGGGAGACCCAGTACTTC
CDR3: CASGGGGPGETQYF

size: many
J: TRBJ2-2
D: .
V: TRBV20-1
DNA: TGCAGTGCTAGTGACGGGGAGCTGTTTTTT
CDR3: CSASDGELFF

size: .
J: TRBJ1-1
D: TRBD1
V: TRBV3-1/TRBV3-2
DNA: TGTGCCAGCAGCCGCACAACAGGGGGCGCGAGGGGTGAAGCTTTCTTT
CDR3: CASSRTTGGARGEAFF

size: .
J: TRBJ2-1
D: .
V: TRBV14
DNA: TGTGCCAGCAGCCAAGGGGGGCTTGAGCAGTTCTTC
CDR3: CASSQGGLEQFF

size: .
J: TRBJ2-3
D: TRBD1
V: TRBV5-1
DNA: TGCGCCAGCAACCGGGACAGGGCCACAGATACGCAGTATTTT
CDR3: CASNRDRATDTQYF

size: .
J: TRBJ2-6
D: .
V: TRBV6-5
DNA: TGTGCCAGCGTTTCCGGCAAAGCTGGGGCCAACGTCCTGACTTTC
CDR3: CASVSGKAGANVLTF

size: .
J: TRBJ2-7
D: .
V: TRBV5-6
DNA: TGTGCCAGCAGCCGGACCTACGAGCAGTACTTC
CDR3: CASSRTYEQYF

size: .
J: TRBJ1-3
D: .
V: TRBV6-5
DNA: TGTGCCAGCAGTCGACAAGGACAGTCTGGAAACACCATATATTTT
CDR3: CASSRQGQSGNTIYF

size: .
J: TRBJ2-3
D: .
V: TRBV28
DNA: TGTGCCAGCAGTTTTATACAGGGAGCATTCGATACGCAGTATTTT
CDR3: CASSFIQGAFDTQYF

size: .
J: TRBJ1-6
D: .
V: TRBV12-3/TRBV12-4
DNA: TGTGCCAGCGCCCCGACAATTTTACCCCTCCACTTT
CDR3: CASAPTILPLHF

size: .
J: TRBJ1-2
D: .
V: TRBV27
DNA: TGTGCCAGCAGTCCCGACAGTTTTGGCTACACCTTC
CDR3: CASSPDSFGYTF

size: .
J: TRBJ2-5
D: .
V: TRBV25-1
DNA: TGTGCCAGCAGTGAATTGGGGCCGACTTACGAGACCCAGTACTTC
CDR3: CASSELGPTYETQYF

size: .
J: TRBJ2-3
D: .
V: TRBV24-1
DNA: TGTGCCACCAGGGGGACCATGACAGATACGCAGTATTTT
CDR3: CATRGTMTDTQYF

size: .
J: TRBJ1-5
D: .
V: TRBV19
DNA: TGTGCCAGTAGACGGCAGTGGAATCAGCCCCAGCATTTT
CDR3: CASRRQWNQPQHF

size: .
J: TRBJ1-3
D: .
V: TRBV6-5
DNA: TGTGCCAGCAGACCACGAGGGTTCTCTGGAAACACCATATATTTT
CDR3: CASRPRGFSGNTIYF

size: .
J: TRBJ2-2
D: .
V: TRBV3-1/TRBV3-2
DNA: TGTGCCAGCAGTCACGGACAGCTAAACACCGGGGAGCTGTTTTTT
CDR3: CASSHGQLNTGELFF

size: .
J: TRBJ2-2
D: TRBD2
V: TRBV5-6
DNA: TGTGCCAGCAGCTTGGGCGGGGGGAACACCGGGGAGCTGTTTTTT
CDR3: CASSLGGGNTGELFF

size: .
J: TRBJ1-1
D: .
V: TRBV19
DNA: TGTGCCGTTCGAAGGCCGGGGGCCCATGAAGCTTTCTTT
CDR3: CAVRRPGAHEAFF

size: .
J: TRBJ2-1
D: .
V: TRBV27
DNA: TGTGCCAGCAGTTCGATCGGCAATGAGCAGTTCTTC
CDR3: CASSSIGNEQFF

size: .
J: TRBJ1-2
D: .
V: TRBV20-1
DNA: TGCAGTGCTAGTATCGGGGGGGGTTTTGACTATGGCTACACCTTC
CDR3: CSASIGGGFDYGYTF

size: .
J: TRBJ2-3
D: .
V: TRBV5-1
DNA: TGCGCCAGCAGCTTAGCAGCGATCGCCGGGACAGATACGCAGTATTTT
CDR3: CASSLAAIAGTDTQYF

size: .
J: TRBJ1-1
D: .
V: TRBV9
DNA: TGTGCCAGCAGCCGGGCGGGGACTGAAGCTTTCTTT
CDR3: CASSRAGTEAFF

size: .
J: TRBJ1-1
D: .
V: TRBV10-3
DNA: TGTGCCATCAGTGAGTCGGTGGACCGGGTCACTGAAGCTTTCTTT
CDR3: CAISESVDRVTEAFF

size: .
J: TRBJ2-7
D: .
V: TRBV29-1
DNA: TGCAGCGTTGTGGACGGGAACCGGGACTACGAGCAGTACTTC
CDR3: CSVVDGNRDYEQYF

size: .
J: TRBJ1-5
D: .
V: TRBV27
DNA: TGTGCCAGCAGTCGGCACACTCATCAGCCCCAGCATTTT
CDR3: CASSRHTHQPQHF

size: .
J: TRBJ1-2
D: .
V: TRBV24-1
DNA: TGTGCCACCAGTGAGGGTCTCGGCTATGGCTACACCTTC
CDR3: CATSEGLGYGYTF

size: .
J: TRBJ1-4
D: .
V: TRBV30
DNA: TGTGCCTGGGGTCTAGGGGAGGTAGGCGAAAAACTGTTTTTT
CDR3: CAWGLGEVGEKLFF

size: .
J: TRBJ1-1
D: .
V: TRBV5-1
DNA: TGCGCCAGCAGCCCGTTGGGAGATGAAGCTTTCTTT
CDR3: CASSPLGDEAFF

size: .
J: TRBJ2-7
D: .
V: TRBV18
DNA: TGTGCCAGCTCACCACCGGGCGATTACGAGCAGTACTTC
CDR3: CASSPPGDYEQYF

size: .
J: TRBJ2-2
D: TRBD1
V: TRBV28
DNA: TGTGCCAGCAGAACAGGGGTTACCGGGGAGCTGTTTTTT
CDR3: CASRTGVTGELFF

size: .
J: TRBJ2-7
D: TRBD1
V: TRBV2
DNA: TGTGCCAGCAGTGTACCGACAGGGAATGGGTACGAGCAGTACTTC
CDR3: CASSVPTGNGYEQYF

size: .
J: TRBJ1-1
D: TRBD1
V: TRBV6-1
DNA: TGTGCCAGCAGTGATTACAGGGGGAACACTGAAGCTTTCTTT
CDR3: CASSDYRGNTEAFF

size: once
J: TRBJ2-1
D: .
V: TRBV4-1
DNA: TGCGCCAGCAGCCATACAGGTGATGAGCAGTTCTTC
CDR3: CASSHTGDEQFF

size: .
J: TRBJ1-2
D: TRBD1
V: TRBV2
DNA: TGTGCCAGCAGTGGAGAGGGGGCGAACTATGGCTACACCTTC
CDR3: CASSGEGANYGYTF

size: .
J: TRBJ2-1
D: TRBD1
V: TRBV6-2/TRBV6-3
DNA: TGTGCCAGCAGCTCCTGGGGACAGGGGAGGGATAATGAGCAGTTCTTC
CDR3: CASSSWGQGRDNEQFF

size: .
J: TRBJ1-2
D: .
V: TRBV9
DNA: TGTGCCAGCAGCGTAGGGTCTAGGTTTCCCACCTTC
CDR3: CASSVGSRFPTF

size: .
J: TRBJ2-2
D: TRBD2
V: TRBV19
DNA: TGTGCCAGTAGACACCTAGCGGGAGGGCCTAACACCGGGGAGCTGTTTTTT
CDR3: CASRHLAGGPNTGELFF

size: .
J: TRBJ2-7
D: TRBD1
V: TRBV28
DNA: TGTGCCAGCAGACCCCGGACAGGGCTTAGGGAGCAGTACTTC
CDR3: CASRPRTGLREQYF

size: .
J: TRBJ1-5
D: TRBD1
V: TRBV18
DNA: TGTGCCAGCTCACGACAGGGGGATCAGCCCCAGCATTTT
CDR3: CASSRQGDQPQHF

size: .
J: TRBJ2-7
D: .
V: TRBV28
DNA: TGTGCCAGCAGCCCCCACTCCGTCTACGAGCAGTACTTC
CDR3: CASSPHSVYEQYF

size: .
J: TRBJ1-4
D: .
V: TRBV7-2
DNA: TGTGCCAGCTCAGAGGGGCAGGGGAGAAGTGAAAAACTGTTTTTT
CDR3: CASSEGQGRSEKLFF

size: .
J: TRBJ2-1
D: TRBD2
V: TRBV18
DNA: TGTGCCAGCTCTCCGGGGACTAGCGAGATAGAGCAGTTCTTC
CDR3: CASSPGTSEIEQFF

size: .
J: TRBJ2-3
D: TRBD2
V: TRBV28
DNA: TGTGCCAGCAGTTTTTACCTAGCGGGAGGCACAGATACGCAGTATTTT
CDR3: CASSFYLAGGTDTQYF

size: .
J: TRBJ1-4
D: .
V: TRBV30
DNA: TGTGCCTGGGCCGGACAAGCAAGGGAAAAACTGTTTTTT
CDR3: CAWAGQAREKLFF

size: .
J: TRBJ1-4
D: TRBD1
V: TRBV16
DNA: TGTGCCAGCAGCGGACAGGGCAATGAAAAACTGTTTTTT
CDR3: CASSGQGNEKLFF

size: .
J: TRBJ2-3
D: .
V: TRBV7-3
DNA: TGTGCCAGCAGCTTCCCAGGGGATACGCAGTATTTT
CDR3: CASSFPGDTQYF

size: .
J: TRBJ2-7
D: .
V: TRBV5-6
DNA: TGTGCCAGCACACAGGGCACCTGGGTCGAGCAGTACTTC
CDR3: CASTQGTWVEQYF

size: .
J: TRBJ1-5
D: TRBD1
V: TRBV2
DNA: TGTGCCAGCAGTCCGGACAGGGGGAATCAGCCCCAGCATTTT
CDR3: CASSPDRGNQPQHF

size: .
J: TRBJ2-1
D: TRBD1
V: TRBV10-3
DNA: TGTGCCATCAGGGGAACAGGGGCTGGAGAGCAGTTCTTC
CDR3: CAIRGTGAGEQFF

size: .
J: TRBJ1-5
D: .
V: TRBV10-3
DNA: TGTGCCAGATCTCAGCCCCAGCATTTT
CDR3: CARSQPQHF

size: .
J: TRBJ2-7
D: TRBD1
V: TRBV27
DNA: TGTGCCAGCAGTTTAACCGGGACAGGGTCCTACGAGCAGTACTTC
CDR3: CASSLTGTGSYEQYF

size: .
J: TRBJ2-3
D: TRBD2
V: TRBV7-9
DNA: TGTGCCAGCAGCCCAGCGGGGGGGCTTGCAGATACGCAGTATTTT
CDR3: CASSPAGGLADTQYF

size: .
J: TRBJ2-7
D: .
V: TRBV25-1
DNA: TGTGCCAGCATGCGAACAGACTCCTACGAGCAGTACTTC
CDR3: CASMRTDSYEQYF